This paragraph reports one T cell receptor (beta chain). The data originate from a study of blood T cell repertoires in COVID-19. Germline values: CDR1 SGHKS, CDR2 YYEKEE (reference sequence). The CDR3 extends over 14 amino acids. Unmatched junction bases numbered 9, after V lost 4 bases and J lost 5 bases. Using immunoSEQ multiplex PCR, the repertoire was profiled, and TCRdb retains in-frame clones only, with some absent. The sample carries more than 75,000 clones, around 80% recorded once. The sequence came from a human donor in a cohort sampled during active COVID-19. The sample comprised peripheral blood. The J gene is TRBJ2-7, the V gene TRBV5-5; 7 nucleotides line up with TRBD1. CDR3 sequence: CASSADRDSHEQYF. The DNA of the CDR3 is TGTGCCAGCAGCGCCGATCGGGACAGCCACGAGCAGTACTTC.